This T cell receptor (beta chain) originates from a study of blood T cell repertoires in COVID-19. Overall study: The United States, Italy and Spain were the sources of the acute and convalescent COVID-19 samples.

This CDR3 comprises 21 residues. Looked up from germline, CDR1 is LGHDT and CDR2 is YNNKEL (reference sequence). J lost 9 bases, V lost 0 bases, and 24 bases had no gene match. The study recruited people aged about 18 to 95 years across approximately 24 US areas. Allocation to cohorts depended on clinical history reported by the participants. Recovery among Cohort 3 donors was established by two negative PCRs, clearance, or symptom resolution. In its sample, this clone was seen once. The data were produced by immunoSEQ multiplex PCR, yet TCRdb's version contains in-frame clones alone and is incomplete. The sample lists hundreds of thousands of clones, approximately 88% occurring once.

This clonotype was obtained from a woman between 35 and 50 years old who had recovered from COVID-19. The chain employs TRBV3-1 (or the pseudogene TRBV3-2) and TRBJ1-4; 8 bases agree with TRBD1. Specimen: PBMCs or T cells enriched from blood (not recorded which). The CDR3 reads CASSQEYASGQGGDLMKKLFF. The CDR3 DNA reads as TGTGCCAGCAGCCAAGAATATGCATCCGGACAGGGTGGGGACTTAATGAAAAAACTGTTTTTT.